This T cell receptor beta chain is drawn from a study of siplizumab effects on memory and regulatory T cells. Each sample contributed roughly 10^5 TCR templates to the assay. Profiled with immunoSEQ multiplex PCR; TCRdb holds only in-frame clones, not every one. The sample has about 26,000 clones; roughly 84% are singletons. The CDR3 is made up of 14 amino acids. Per germline, CDR1 SEHNR and CDR2 FQNEAQ (reference sequence). V was clipped by 3 bases and J by 5 bases; unmatched bases: 4. In regard to this clone: Antigen specificity is unknown.

Findings of the study overall: The diversity of naive T cells seemed greater than that of memory cells, and their alloresponse contribution seemed major. Most alloreactive clones went unmapped to unstimulated subsets; only a minor fraction mapped.

The source is a human donor in good health. The specimen was memory CD4+ T cells sorted from blood. The rearrangement joins TRBV7-9 to TRBJ2-1, with 7 bases that match TRBD2. CDR3 amino acids: CASSFAGANNEQFF. The CDR3 nucleotides are TGTGCCAGCAGCTTTGCGGGAGCTAACAATGAGCAGTTCTTC.